These T cell receptor beta chains were read from a single sample in a study of regulatory T cells in long-lasting Graves disease. TCRdb independently ran MiXCR on the multiplex PCR reads; one entry per CDR3 protein. Seen here are 400,000 to 500,000 distinct CDR3 sequences, roughly 17% observed once, and the top ten hold 9.5% to 12%. The same data also went into a second study, on T cells in Graves' hyperthyroidism and ophthalmopathy.

The sample consisted of peripheral blood mononuclear cells (PBMCs), taken at new diagnosis, from a patient treated with antithyroid drugs. The receptors derive from a woman in her 30s with Graves disease. Each CDR3 is given without its conserved first and last residue. The order of the fields is V gene, J gene, D gene, CDR3 protein. D genes are given only for firm matches.

>TRBV25-1|TRBJ1-2|NA
ASSETGISNYGYT
>TRBV20-1|TRBJ2-1|NA
SASAWNEQF
>TRBV4-2|TRBJ1-2|NA
ASSQDSNLFYGYT
>TRBV5-4|TRBJ2-5|TRBD2
ASSLGLAGMEAQY
>TRBV30|TRBJ2-5|NA
AWSAHSTSQETQY
>TRBV11-2|TRBJ2-2|NA
ASSWVPNGGELF
>TRBV28|TRBJ2-2|TRBD2
ASRTRDTSGTTGELF
>TRBV28|TRBJ1-5|TRBD1
ASSLPRGQGQPQH
>TRBV5-5|TRBJ2-1|NA
ASSLSGAIYNEQF
>TRBV12-3/TRBV12-4|TRBJ1-2|TRBD1
ASSSRTGVGGYT
>TRBV3-1|TRBJ2-1|NA
ASSQFVVAGNEQF
>TRBV28|TRBJ2-2|NA
ASKTGNTGELF
>TRBV10-3|TRBJ2-5|NA
AISPTGEGETQY
>TRBV6-2/TRBV6-3|TRBJ2-3|NA
ASSESRYPGAGTQY
>TRBV14|TRBJ2-2|NA
ASSPRGSYGELF
>TRBV5-1|TRBJ2-7|NA
ASSPPAGNSYEQY
>TRBV30|TRBJ1-2|TRBD1
AWSVVQRQGGRSFT
>TRBV6-2/TRBV6-3|TRBJ1-5|NA
ASILSRSNQPQH
>TRBV28|TRBJ2-7|TRBD2
ASSRYSGTPYEQY
>TRBV28|TRBJ2-3|TRBD1
VPWDRHFDTQY
>TRBV10-3|TRBJ2-1|TRBD2
AISEELAGGISTYNEQF
>TRBV11-2|TRBJ2-5|NA
ASSLDFVEPEETQY
>TRBV11-2|TRBJ1-2|NA
ASSFSQSLYGYT
>TRBV2|TRBJ2-1|NA
ASSESSLRTVPYNEQF
>TRBV6-1|TRBJ2-7|TRBD1
ASGAGTGGYEQY
>TRBV6-1|TRBJ1-2|NA
ASRAPTGSAGGYT
>TRBV6-5|TRBJ2-7|NA
ASSFKESTYEQY
>TRBV6-5|TRBJ1-5|NA
ASSCSHRPNQPQH
>TRBV13|TRBJ2-6|TRBD2
ASTGGRASPGANVLT
>TRBV28|TRBJ2-2|TRBD1
ASSLGQVDTGELF
>TRBV12-3/TRBV12-4|TRBJ2-7|TRBD1
ASSFGQVAYEQY
>TRBV20-1|TRBJ2-7|TRBD2
SASLLAHLSYEQY
>TRBV7-3|TRBJ2-1|NA
ASRSTEWSEQF